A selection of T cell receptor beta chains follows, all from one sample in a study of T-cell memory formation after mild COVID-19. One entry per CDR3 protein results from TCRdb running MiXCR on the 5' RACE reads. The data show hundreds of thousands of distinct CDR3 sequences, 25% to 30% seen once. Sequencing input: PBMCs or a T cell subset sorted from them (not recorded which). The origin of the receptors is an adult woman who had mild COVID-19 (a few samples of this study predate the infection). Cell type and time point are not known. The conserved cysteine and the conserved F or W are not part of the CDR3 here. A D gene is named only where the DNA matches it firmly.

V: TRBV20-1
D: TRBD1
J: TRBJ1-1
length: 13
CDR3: SARDGGTGDTEAF

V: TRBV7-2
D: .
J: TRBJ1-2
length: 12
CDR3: ASSYGVEGHGYT

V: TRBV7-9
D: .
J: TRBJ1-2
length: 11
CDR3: ASSLGLVNGYT

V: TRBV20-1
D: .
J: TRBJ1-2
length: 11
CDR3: SARNKDNYGYT

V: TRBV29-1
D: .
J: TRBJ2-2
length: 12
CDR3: SVEVRERAGELF

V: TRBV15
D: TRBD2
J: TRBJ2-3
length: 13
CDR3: ATTPPQAGGETQY

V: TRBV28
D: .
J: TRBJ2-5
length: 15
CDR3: ASSPLRMGAGMETQY

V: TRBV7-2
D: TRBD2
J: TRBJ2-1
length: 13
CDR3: ASSPGLAGNNEQF

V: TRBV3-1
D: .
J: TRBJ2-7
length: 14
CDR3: ASSQEVGTNAYEQY

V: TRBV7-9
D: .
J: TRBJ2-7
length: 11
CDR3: ASSPGEDVEQY

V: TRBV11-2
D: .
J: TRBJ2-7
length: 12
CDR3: ASSLGRTLYEQY

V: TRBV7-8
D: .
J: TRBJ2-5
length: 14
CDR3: ASSLALSARGETQY

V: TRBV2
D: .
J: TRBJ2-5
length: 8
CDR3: ASGGGTQY

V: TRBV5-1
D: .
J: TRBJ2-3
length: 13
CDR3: ASSLSGQPRDTQY

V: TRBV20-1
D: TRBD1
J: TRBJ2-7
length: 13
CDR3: SARSLGGPYYEQY

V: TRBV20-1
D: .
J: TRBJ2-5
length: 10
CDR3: SASSGQETQY

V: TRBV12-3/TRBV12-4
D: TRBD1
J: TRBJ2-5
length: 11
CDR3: ASSTDRGRTQY

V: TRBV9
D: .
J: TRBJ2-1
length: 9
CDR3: ASSPGSEQF

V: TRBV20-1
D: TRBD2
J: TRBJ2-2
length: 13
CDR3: SASWLAGGTGELF

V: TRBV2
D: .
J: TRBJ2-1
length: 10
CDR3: ASRDSRSEQF

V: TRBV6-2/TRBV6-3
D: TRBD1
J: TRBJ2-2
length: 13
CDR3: ASSSFGTGEGELF

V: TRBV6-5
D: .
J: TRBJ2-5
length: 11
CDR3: ASSRTVRETQY